The 5 T cell receptor beta chains below were found in one sample sequenced in a study of cytomegalovirus exposure and HLA in healthy donors. The PCR used 60 Vbeta and 13 Jbeta primers. Measured with immunoSEQ multiplex PCR; TCRdb has only the in-frame clones, and not every one. The table lists some 100,000 clones, less than 80% of them singletons. Sequenced sample: PBMCs. These receptors were taken from a woman aged 50 to 65 in good health and CMV-seropositive.

This chain uses TRBV5-5 with TRBJ2-7; D gene unclear. The CDR3 extends over 13 amino acids. Per germline, CDR1 SGHKS and CDR2 YYEKEE (reference sequence). Trimming shortened V by 4 bases and J by 7 bases, and 15 bases separated the two germline ends. CDR3 sequence (DNA): TGTGCCAGCAGCCAAGGCGGCAGAAGGGAGCAGTACTTC. Its protein product is CASSQGGRREQYF.

The chain combines TRBV7-8 with TRBJ2-1; possibly TRBD1 for D (6 bases). The CDR3 consists of 12 residues. Germline assignment: CDR1 SGHVS and CDR2 FQNEAQ. V was trimmed by 3 bases and J by 8 bases, leaving 8 bases between them. The DNA of the CDR3 is TGTGCCAGCAGCTTCGAGGGGGATGAGCAGTTCTTC. It is translated as CASSFEGDEQFF.

This clone was observed a few times. The CDR3 DNA reads TGTGCCAGCAGTGATGGACAGGGTGTCGGGGAGCTGTTTTTT. It yields the protein CASSDGQGVGELFF. This sequence joins TRBV6-4 and TRBJ2-2; the match to TRBD1 covers 8 bases. Germline V gene lookup returns CDR1 MRHNA and CDR2 SNTAGT. The CDR3 contains 14 residues. V was pared by 3 bases and J by 7 bases, with 4 bases of the junction left unmatched.

The CDR3 loop reads CASSEGTGTYEQYF. The CDR3 DNA follows: TGTGCCAGCAGTGAAGGGACAGGCACCTACGAGCAGTACTTC. The V and J genes are TRBV2 and TRBJ2-7; 7 nucleotides line up with TRBD1. Germline V lookup: CDR1 SNHLY, CDR2 FYNNEI. The CDR3 is 14 residues long. V was pared by 1 base and J by 2 bases, with 2 bases of the junction left unmatched.

The V call is TRBV27, the J call TRBJ2-7, with 10 bases lining up with TRBD2. With V trimmed by 5 bases and J by 1 base, 11 bases remained unmatched. Germline values: CDR1 MNHEY, CDR2 SMNVEV (reference sequence). The CDR3 runs 17 residues. DNA of the CDR3: TGTGCCAGCAGTCGGGGGAGGAGACTAGCGGGTTCCTACGAGCAGTACTTC. Residues: CASSRGRRLAGSYEQYF.